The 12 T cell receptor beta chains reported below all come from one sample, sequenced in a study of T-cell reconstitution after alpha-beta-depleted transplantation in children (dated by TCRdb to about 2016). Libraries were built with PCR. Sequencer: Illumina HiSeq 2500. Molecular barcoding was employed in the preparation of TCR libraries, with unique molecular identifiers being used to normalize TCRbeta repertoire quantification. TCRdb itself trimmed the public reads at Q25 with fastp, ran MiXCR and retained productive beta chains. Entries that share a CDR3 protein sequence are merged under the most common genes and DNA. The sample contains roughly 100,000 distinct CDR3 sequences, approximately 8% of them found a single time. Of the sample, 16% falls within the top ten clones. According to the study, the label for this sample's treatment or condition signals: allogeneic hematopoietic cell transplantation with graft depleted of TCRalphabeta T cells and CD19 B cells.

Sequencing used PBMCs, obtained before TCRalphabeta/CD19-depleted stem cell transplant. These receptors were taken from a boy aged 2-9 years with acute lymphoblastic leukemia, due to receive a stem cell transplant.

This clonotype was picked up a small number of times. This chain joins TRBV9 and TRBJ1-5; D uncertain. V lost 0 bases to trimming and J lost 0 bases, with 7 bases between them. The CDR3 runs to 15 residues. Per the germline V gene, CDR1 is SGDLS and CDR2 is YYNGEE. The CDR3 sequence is CASSVGEISNQPQHF. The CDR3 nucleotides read TGTGCCAGCAGCGTAGGCGAAATTAGCAATCAGCCCCAGCATTTT.

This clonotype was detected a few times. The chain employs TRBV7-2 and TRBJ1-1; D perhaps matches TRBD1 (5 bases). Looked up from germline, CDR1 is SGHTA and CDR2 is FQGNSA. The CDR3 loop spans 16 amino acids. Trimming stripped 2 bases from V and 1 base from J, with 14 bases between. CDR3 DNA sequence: TGTGCCAGCAGCTTAACTAGGGGTTTGGGGAACACTGAAGCTTTCTTT. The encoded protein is CASSLTRGLGNTEAFF.

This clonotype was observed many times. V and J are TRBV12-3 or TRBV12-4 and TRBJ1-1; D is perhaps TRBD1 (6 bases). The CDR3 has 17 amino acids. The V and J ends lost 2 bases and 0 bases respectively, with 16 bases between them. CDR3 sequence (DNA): TGTGCCAGCAGTTTATTACAGGGAGCCTTCATGAACACTGAAGCTTTCTTT. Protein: CASSLLQGAFMNTEAFF.

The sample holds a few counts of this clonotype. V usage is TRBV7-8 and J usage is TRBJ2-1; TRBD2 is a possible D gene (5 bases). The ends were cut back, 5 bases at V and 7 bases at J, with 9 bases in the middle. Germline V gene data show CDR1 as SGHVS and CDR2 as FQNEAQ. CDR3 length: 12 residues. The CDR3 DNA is TGTGCCAGCAGCGCTACGGGGAATGAGCAGTTCTTC. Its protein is CASSATGNEQFF.

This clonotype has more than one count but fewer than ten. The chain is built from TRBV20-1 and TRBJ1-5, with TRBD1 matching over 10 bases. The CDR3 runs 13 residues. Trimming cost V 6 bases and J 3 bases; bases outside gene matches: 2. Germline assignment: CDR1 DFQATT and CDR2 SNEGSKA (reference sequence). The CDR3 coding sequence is TGCAGTGCGGGACAGGGGTTCAATCAGCCCCAGCATTTT. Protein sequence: CSAGQGFNQPQHF.

CDR3 sequence: CASSSPQGYTGELFF. CDR3 coding DNA: TGTGCCAGCTCGTCGCCGCAGGGATACACCGGGGAGCTGTTTTTT. The chain has TRBV18 and TRBJ2-2; TRBD1 might be the D (5 bases). CDR3 length: 15 amino acids. Germline V lookup: CDR1 KGHSH, CDR2 LQKENI. Trimming pared 6 bases from V and 3 bases from J, leaving 14 bases between.

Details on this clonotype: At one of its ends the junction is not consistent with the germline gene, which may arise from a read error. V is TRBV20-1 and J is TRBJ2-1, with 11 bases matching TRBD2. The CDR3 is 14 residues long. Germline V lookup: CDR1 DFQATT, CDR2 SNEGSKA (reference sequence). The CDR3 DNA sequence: TGCAGTGCTTTACTAGCGGGGGCCTACAATCAGCAGTTCTTC. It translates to CSALLAGAYNQQFF.

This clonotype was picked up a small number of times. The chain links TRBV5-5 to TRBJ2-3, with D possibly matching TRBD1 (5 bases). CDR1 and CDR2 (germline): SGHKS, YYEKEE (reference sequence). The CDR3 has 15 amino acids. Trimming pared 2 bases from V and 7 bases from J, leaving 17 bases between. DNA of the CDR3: TGTGCCAGCAGCTTAAATGCAGGGTCTATCAATACGCAGTATTTT. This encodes CASSLNAGSINTQYF.

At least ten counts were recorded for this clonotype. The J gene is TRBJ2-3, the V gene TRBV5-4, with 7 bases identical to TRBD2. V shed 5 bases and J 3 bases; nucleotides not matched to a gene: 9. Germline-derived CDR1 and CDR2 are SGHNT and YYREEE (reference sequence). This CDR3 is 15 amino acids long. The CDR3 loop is CASRDRTRATDTQYF. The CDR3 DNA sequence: TGTGCCAGCAGGGATAGGACTAGGGCAACAGATACGCAGTATTTT. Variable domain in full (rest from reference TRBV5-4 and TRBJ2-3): ETGVTQSPTHLIKTRGQQVTLRCSSQSGHNTVSWYQQALGQGPQFIFQYYREEENGRGNFPPRFSGLQFPNYSSELNVNALELDDSALYLCASRDRTRATDTQYFGPGTRLTVL.

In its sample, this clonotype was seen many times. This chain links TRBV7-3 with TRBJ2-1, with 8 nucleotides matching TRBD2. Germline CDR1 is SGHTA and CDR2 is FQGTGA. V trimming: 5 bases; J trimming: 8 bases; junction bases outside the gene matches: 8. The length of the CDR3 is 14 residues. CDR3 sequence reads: CASSRAGGLDEQFF. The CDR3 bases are TGTGCCAGCAGCCGGGCGGGGGGCCTGGATGAGCAGTTCTTC.

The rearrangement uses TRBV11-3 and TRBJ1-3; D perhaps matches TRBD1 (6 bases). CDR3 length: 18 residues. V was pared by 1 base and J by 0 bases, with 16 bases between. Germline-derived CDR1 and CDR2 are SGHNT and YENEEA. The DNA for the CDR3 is TGTGCCAGCAGCTTAGTAGGGGGGGGGATCATCTCTGGAAACACCATATATTTT. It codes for CASSLVGGGIISGNTIYF.

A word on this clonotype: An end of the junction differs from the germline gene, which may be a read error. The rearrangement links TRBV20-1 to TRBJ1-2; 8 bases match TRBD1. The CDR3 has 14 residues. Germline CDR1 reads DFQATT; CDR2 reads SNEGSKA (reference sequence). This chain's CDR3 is CSARGGWTGNGHTF. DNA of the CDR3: TGCAGTGCTAGAGGGGGGTGGACAGGGAATGGCCACACCTTC.